Described below is a single T cell receptor (beta chain) sequence and its context. Its antigen is still unknown. Between the trimmed V and J ends, which lost 5 bases and 3 bases, there was a span of 16 bases. Germline CDR1 and CDR2: SGHTA and FQGNSA. The CDR3 length is 15 residues. Quantitative barcoded 5'-RACE was used to prepare TCR beta libraries. TCRdb re-called the 5' RACE reads through MiXCR, storing one row per CDR3 protein. The sample contains 300,000 to 400,000 distinct CDR3 sequences, roughly 14% of which appear only once. The data were obtained in a study of CD8 T cells in ankylosing spondylitis. Findings and caveats of the study: Clones tied to disease were said to be significantly enriched in matched ankylosing spondylitis synovial fluid. In peripheral blood, disease-linked CD8+ clones occurred at relatively low frequencies. Prior work had noted some motif variants in reactive arthritis blood and synovial fluid.

The source material was blood, either unsorted or a sorted T cell fraction (not recorded which). The receptor's source is a male donor with ankylosing spondylitis or in good health (not recorded which). The V gene is TRBV7-2, the J gene TRBJ1-2; D gene uncertain. CDR3 coding DNA: TGTGCCAGCAGCCCGCCGGGTCTTAGTGACTATGGCTACACCTTC. Encoded protein: CASSPPGLSDYGYTF. The whole variable domain, remainder taken from reference TRBV7-2 and TRBJ1-2, is GAGVSQSPSNKVTEKGKDVELRCDPISGHTALYWYRQSLGQGLEFLIYFQGNSAPDKSGLPSDRFSAERTGGSVSTLTIQRTQQEDSAVYLCASSPPGLSDYGYTFGSGTRLTVV.